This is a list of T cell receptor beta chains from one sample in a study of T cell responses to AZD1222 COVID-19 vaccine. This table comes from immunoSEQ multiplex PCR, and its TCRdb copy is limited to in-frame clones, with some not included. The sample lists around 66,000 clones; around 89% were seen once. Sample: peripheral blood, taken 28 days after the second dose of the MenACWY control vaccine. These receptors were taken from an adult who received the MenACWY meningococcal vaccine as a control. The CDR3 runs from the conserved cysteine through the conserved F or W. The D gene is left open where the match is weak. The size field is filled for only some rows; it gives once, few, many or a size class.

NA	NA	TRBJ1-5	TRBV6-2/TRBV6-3	CASSYSSGIGNQPQHF	TGTGCCAGCAGTTACTCGAGCGGGATTGGCAATCAGCCCCAGCATTTT
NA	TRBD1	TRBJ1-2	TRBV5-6	CASSKGQGFYGYTF	TGTGCCAGCAGCAAGGGACAGGGGTTTTATGGCTACACCTTC
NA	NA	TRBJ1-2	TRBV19	CASSISRTQDGYTF	TGTGCCAGTAGTATATCGAGGACCCAGGATGGCTACACCTTC
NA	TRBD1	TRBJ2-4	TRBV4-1	CASSPRILAGQGRNIQYF	TGCGCCAGCAGCCCCAGAATTTTGGCGGGACAGGGGAGGAACATTCAGTACTTC
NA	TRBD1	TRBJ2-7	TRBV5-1	CASSLARGQGVYEQYF	TGCGCCAGCAGCTTGGCCAGAGGACAGGGAGTCTACGAGCAGTACTTC
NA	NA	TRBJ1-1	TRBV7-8	CASSLARVQSTEAFF	TGTGCCAGCAGCTTAGCGCGGGTACAGAGCACTGAAGCTTTCTTT
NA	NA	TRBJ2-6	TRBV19	CASSIISGANVLTF	TGTGCCAGTAGTATTATTTCCGGGGCCAACGTCCTGACTTTC
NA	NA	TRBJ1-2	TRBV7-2	CASSLDQVFYGYTF	TGTGCCAGCAGCTTAGATCAGGTGTTCTATGGCTACACCTTC
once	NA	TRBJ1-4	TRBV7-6	CASSVLTGNGVTNEKLFF	TGTGCCAGCAGCGTACTTACAGGGAACGGGGTGACTAATGAAAAACTGTTTTTT
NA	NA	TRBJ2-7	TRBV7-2	CASSSRRLGGILEEQYF	TGTGCCAGCAGCTCCCGCCGACTGGGAGGTATTTTGGAAGAGCAGTACTTC
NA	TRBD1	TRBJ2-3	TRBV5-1	CASSTPGTEDADTQYF	TGCGCCAGCAGCACCCCCGGGACAGAGGATGCAGATACGCAGTATTTT
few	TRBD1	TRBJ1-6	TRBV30	CAWSRQGTSSYNSPLHF	TGTGCCTGGAGCAGACAGGGGACTAGCTCCTATAATTCACCCCTCCACTTT
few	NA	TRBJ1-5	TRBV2	CASRQADGNQPQHF	TGTGCCAGCAGGCAGGCGGACGGGAATCAGCCCCAGCATTTT
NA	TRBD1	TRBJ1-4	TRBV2	CASKGQATNEKLFF	TGTGCCAGCAAGGGACAGGCAACTAATGAAAAACTGTTTTTT
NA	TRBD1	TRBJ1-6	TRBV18	CASSSGTGSWDSPLHF	TGTGCCAGCTCATCGGGGACAGGGAGTTGGGATTCACCCCTCCACTTT
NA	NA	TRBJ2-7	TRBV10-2	CASSESRQDHEQYF	TGCGCCAGCAGTGAGTCGCGGCAAGACCACGAGCAGTACTTC
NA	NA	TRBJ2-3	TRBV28	CASRPWGDTDTQYF	TGTGCCAGCAGGCCATGGGGGGACACAGATACGCAGTATTTT
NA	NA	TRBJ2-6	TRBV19	CASRLTGNSGANVLTF	TGTGCCAGTAGACTTACAGGTAACTCTGGGGCCAACGTCCTGACTTTC
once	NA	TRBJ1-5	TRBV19	CASRVGDPNQPQHF	TGTGCCAGTAGGGTCGGGGACCCCAATCAGCCCCAGCATTTT
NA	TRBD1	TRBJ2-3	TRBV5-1	CASTDWDRGTDTQYF	TGCGCCAGCACCGACTGGGACAGGGGCACAGATACGCAGTATTTT
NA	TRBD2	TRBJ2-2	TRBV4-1	CASSHSAGGGTGELFF	TGCGCCAGCAGCCACTCAGCGGGAGGGGGCACCGGGGAGCTGTTTTTT
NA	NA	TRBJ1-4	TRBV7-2	CASSLWSAGWEKLFF	TGTGCCAGCAGCTTATGGTCGGCGGGTTGGGAAAAACTGTTTTTT
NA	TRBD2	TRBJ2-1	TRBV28	CASSLSLLAGRGEQFF	TGTGCCAGCAGTTTATCTTTGCTAGCGGGAAGGGGGGAGCAGTTCTTC
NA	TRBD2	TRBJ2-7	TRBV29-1	CSAKGTSRVSYEQYF	TGCAGCGCAAAGGGGACTAGCAGAGTCTCCTACGAGCAGTACTTC
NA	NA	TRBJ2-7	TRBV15	CATSRDFGNEQYF	TGTGCCACCAGCAGAGATTTTGGGAACGAGCAGTACTTC